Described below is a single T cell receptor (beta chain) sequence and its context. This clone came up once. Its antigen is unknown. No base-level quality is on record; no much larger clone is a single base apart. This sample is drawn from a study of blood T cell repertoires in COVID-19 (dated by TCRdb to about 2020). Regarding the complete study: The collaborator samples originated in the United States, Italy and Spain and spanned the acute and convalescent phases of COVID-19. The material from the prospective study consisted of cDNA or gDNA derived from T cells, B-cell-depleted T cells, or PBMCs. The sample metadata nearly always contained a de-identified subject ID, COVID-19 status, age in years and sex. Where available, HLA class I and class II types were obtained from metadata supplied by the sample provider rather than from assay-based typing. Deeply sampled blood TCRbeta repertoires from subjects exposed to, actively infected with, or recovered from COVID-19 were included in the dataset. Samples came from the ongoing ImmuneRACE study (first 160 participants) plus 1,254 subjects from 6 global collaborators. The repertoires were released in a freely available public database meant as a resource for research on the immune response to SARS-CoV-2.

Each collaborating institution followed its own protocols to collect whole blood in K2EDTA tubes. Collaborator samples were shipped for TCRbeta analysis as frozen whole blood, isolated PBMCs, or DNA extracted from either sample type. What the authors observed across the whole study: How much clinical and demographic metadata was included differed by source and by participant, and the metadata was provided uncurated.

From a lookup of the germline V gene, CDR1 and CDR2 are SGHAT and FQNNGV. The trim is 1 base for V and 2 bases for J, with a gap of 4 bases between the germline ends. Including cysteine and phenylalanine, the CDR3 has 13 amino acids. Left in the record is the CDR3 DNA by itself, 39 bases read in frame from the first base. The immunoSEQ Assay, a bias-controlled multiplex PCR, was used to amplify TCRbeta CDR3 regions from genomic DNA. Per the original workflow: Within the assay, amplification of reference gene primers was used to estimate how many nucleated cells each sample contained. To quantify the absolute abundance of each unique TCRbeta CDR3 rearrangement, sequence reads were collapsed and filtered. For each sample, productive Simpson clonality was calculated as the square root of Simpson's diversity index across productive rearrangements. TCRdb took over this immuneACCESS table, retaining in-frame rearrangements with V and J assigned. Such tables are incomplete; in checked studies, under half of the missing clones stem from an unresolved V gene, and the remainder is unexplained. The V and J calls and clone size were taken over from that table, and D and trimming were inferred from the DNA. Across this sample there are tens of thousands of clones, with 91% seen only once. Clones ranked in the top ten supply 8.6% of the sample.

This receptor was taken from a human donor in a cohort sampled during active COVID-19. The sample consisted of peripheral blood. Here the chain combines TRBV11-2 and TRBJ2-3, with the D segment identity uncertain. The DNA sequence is TGTGCCAGCAGCTTAGGGCCCACAGATACGCAGTATTTT. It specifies CASSLGPTDTQYF. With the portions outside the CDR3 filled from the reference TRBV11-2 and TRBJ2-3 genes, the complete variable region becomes EAGVAQSPRYKIIEKRQSVAFWCNPISGHATLYWYQQILGQGPKLLIQFQNNGVVDDSQLPKDRFSAERLKGVDSTLKIQPAKLEDSAVYLCASSLGPTDTQYFGPGTRLTVL.